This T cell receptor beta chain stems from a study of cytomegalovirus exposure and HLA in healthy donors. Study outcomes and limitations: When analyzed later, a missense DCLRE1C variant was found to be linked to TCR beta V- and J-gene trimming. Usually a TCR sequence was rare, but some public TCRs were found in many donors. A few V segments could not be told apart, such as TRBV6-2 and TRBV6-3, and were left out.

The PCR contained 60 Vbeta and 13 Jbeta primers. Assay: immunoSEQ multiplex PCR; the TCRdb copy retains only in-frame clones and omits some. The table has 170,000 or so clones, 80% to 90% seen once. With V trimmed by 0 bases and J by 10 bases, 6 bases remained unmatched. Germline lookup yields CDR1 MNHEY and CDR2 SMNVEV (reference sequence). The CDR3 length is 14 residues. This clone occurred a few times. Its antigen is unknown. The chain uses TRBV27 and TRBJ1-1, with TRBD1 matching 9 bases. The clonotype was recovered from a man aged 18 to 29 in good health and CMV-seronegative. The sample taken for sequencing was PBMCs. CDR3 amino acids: CASSLSSWTGAAFF. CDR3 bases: TGTGCCAGCAGTTTATCGAGTTGGACAGGGGCAGCTTTCTTT.